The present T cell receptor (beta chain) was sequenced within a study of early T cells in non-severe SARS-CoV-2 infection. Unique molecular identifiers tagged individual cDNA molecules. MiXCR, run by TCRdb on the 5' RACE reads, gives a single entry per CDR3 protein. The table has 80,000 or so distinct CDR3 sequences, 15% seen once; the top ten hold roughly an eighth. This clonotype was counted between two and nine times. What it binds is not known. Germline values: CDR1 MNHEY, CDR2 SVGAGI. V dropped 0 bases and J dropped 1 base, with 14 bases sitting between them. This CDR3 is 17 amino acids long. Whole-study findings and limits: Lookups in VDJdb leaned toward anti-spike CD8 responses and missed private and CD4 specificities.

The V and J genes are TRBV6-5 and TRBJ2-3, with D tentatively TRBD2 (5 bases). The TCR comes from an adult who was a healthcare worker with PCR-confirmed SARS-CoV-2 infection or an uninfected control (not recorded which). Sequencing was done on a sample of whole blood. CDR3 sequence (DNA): TGTGCCAGCAGTTACTCGGAGGTGCTAGCAGGCACAGATACGCAGTATTTT. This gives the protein CASSYSEVLAGTDTQYF.